This T cell receptor (beta chain) was recovered during a study of cytomegalovirus exposure and HLA in healthy donors. A note on this clone: As yet, its antigen is unknown.

The study, taken as a whole, reports: TCR beta V- and J-gene trimming was later associated with a missense DCLRE1C variant. It was taken for granted in presence/absence analyses that sequencing depth across donors was roughly uniform.

The ends were cut back, 10 bases at V and 0 bases at J, with 13 bases in the middle. Germline values: CDR1 MNHNY, CDR2 SVGAGI (reference sequence). CDR3 length: 14 amino acids. 60 Vbeta and 13 Jbeta primers were used in PCR. Assay used: immunoSEQ multiplex PCR; TCRdb lists only in-frame clones, some missing. The repertoire table contains 150,000 to 200,000 clones. The TCR sequence derives from a woman aged 60-70 years in good health and CMV-seronegative. The rearrangement uses TRBV6-6 and TRBJ1-3; D ambiguous. The sample taken for sequencing was PBMCs. The CDR3 coding sequence is TGTGCCACTCAACCGTACTACTCTGGAAACACCATATATTTT. This translates into CATQPYYSGNTIYF.